The rows below give T cell receptor beta chains drawn from one sample of a study of T-cell reconstitution after alpha-beta-depleted transplantation in children. TCRdb re-called the PCR reads with MiXCR, one entry per CDR3 protein. This table has 600,000 to 700,000 distinct CDR3 sequences, around a sixth appearing once. This specimen was PBMCs from the stem cell graft donor, taken from the stem cell graft. Receptor source: a human donor who donated a stem cell graft to a child with acute myeloid leukemia. Both conserved end residues are trimmed from each CDR3. A D gene is named only where the DNA matches it firmly.

d_call j_call v_call cdr3_aa
- TRBJ2-7 TRBV12-3/TRBV12-4 ASGSAYEQY
- TRBJ2-1 TRBV29-1 SVPLSSYNEQF
TRBD2 TRBJ2-1 TRBV29-1 SVVLSAGVYNEQF
TRBD2 TRBJ2-3 TRBV5-6 ASTRDYTDTQY
TRBD1 TRBJ1-5 TRBV12-3/TRBV12-4 ASSLGGQGANQPQH
- TRBJ1-2 TRBV20-1 SARSPGDGYT
- TRBJ2-3 TRBV19 ASRGTSAGTTDTQY
TRBD2 TRBJ2-5 TRBV20-1 SATASGQETQY
- TRBJ2-3 TRBV6-5 ASSYEGPPSTDTQY
- TRBJ1-2 TRBV6-5 ASSYSTDGYT
TRBD2 TRBJ2-1 TRBV20-1 SARDLSAGDNEQF
TRBD2 TRBJ2-5 TRBV10-3 AISDLAGGRQETQY
- TRBJ1-6 TRBV7-2 ASMRTNSPLH
- TRBJ2-2 TRBV11-2 ASSQSLGQGTGELF
- TRBJ2-1 TRBV6-2/TRBV6-3 ASSYSRDEQF
TRBD2 TRBJ2-3 TRBV20-1 SARRGGGSDTQY
- TRBJ2-5 TRBV11-2 ASSSAWEGRETQY
- TRBJ1-1 TRBV12-3/TRBV12-4 ASSFSRGEGDTEAF
- TRBJ1-4 TRBV20-1 SAAVGEPEKLF